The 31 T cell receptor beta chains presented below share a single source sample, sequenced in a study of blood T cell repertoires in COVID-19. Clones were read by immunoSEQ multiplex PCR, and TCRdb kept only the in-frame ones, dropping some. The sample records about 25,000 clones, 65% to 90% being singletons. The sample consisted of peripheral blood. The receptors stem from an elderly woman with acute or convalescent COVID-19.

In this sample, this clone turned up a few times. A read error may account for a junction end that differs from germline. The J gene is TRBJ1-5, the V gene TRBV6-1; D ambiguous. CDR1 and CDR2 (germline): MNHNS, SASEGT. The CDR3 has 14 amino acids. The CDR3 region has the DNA TGTGCCAGCAGGGAAGGCCGGGTCAATCAGCCCCAGCATTTT. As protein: CASREGRVNQPQHF.

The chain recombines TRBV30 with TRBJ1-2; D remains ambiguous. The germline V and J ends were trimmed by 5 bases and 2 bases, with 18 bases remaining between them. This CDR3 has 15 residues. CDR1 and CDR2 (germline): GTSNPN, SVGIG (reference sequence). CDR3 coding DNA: TGTGCCTGGGAAGGAAAAAACAGCCCCAACTATGGCTACACCTTC. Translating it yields CAWEGKNSPNYGYTF.

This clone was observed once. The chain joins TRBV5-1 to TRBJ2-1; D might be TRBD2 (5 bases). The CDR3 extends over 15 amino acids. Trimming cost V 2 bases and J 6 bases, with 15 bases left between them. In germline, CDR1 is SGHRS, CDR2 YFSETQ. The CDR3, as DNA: TGCGCCAGCAGCTTTATAACCTCCGGAGGCAATGAGCAGTTCTTC. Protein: CASSFITSGGNEQFF.

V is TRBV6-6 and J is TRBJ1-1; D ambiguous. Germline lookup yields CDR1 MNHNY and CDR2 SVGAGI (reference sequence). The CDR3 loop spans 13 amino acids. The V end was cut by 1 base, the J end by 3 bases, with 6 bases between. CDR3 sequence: CASSYFLDTEAFF. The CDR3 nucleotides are TGTGCCAGCAGTTACTTCCTAGACACTGAAGCTTTCTTT.

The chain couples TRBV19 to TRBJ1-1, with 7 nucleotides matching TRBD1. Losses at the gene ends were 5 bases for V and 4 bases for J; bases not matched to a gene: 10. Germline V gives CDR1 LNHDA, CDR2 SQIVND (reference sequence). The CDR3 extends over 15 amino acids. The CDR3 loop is CASSVLDRDGTEAFF. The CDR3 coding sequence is TGTGCCAGTAGTGTACTCGACAGGGACGGCACTGAAGCTTTCTTT.

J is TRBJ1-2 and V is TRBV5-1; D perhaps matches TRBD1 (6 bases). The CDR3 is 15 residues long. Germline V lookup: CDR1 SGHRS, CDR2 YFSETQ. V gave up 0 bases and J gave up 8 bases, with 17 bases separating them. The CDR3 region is CASSLASQDSLGYTF. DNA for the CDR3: TGCGCCAGCAGCTTGGCTTCGCAGGACAGTCTCGGCTACACCTTC.

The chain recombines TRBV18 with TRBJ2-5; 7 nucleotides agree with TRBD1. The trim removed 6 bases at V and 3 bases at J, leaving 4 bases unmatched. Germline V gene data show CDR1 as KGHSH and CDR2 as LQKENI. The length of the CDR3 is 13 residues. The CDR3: CASSRDREETQYF. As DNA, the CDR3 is TGTGCCAGCTCCCGAGACAGGGAAGAGACCCAGTACTTC.

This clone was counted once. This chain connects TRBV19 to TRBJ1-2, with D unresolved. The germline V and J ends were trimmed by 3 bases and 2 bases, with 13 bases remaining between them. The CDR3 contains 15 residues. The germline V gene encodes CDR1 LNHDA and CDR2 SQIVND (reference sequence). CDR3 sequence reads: CASSMTTLGNYGYTF. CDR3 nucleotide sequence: TGTGCCAGTAGTATGACGACACTTGGCAACTATGGCTACACCTTC. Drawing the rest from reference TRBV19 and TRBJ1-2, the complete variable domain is DGGITQSPKYLFRKEGQNVTLSCEQNLNHDAMYWYRQDPGQGLRLIYYSQIVNDFQKGDIAEGYSVSREKKESFPLTVTSAQKNPTAFYLCASSMTTLGNYGYTFGSGTRLTVV.

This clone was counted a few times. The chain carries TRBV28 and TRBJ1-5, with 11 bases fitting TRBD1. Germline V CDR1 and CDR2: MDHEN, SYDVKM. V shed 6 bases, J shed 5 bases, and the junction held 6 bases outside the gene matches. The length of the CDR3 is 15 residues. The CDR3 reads CASSSTGQGDQPQHF. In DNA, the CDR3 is TGTGCCAGCAGCTCCACGGGACAGGGGGATCAGCCCCAGCATTTT.

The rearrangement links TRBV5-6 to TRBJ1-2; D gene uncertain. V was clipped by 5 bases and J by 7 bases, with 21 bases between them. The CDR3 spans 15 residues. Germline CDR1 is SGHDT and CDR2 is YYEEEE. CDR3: CASSIALGRSAGYTF. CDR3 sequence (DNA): TGTGCCAGCAGTATTGCCTTAGGGAGGTCTGCTGGCTACACCTTC.

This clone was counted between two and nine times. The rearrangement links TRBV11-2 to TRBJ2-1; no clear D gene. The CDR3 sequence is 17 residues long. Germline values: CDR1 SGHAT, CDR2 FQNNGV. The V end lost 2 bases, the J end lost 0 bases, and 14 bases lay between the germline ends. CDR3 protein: CASSLRLTTSSYNEQFF. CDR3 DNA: TGTGCCAGCAGCTTACGGCTGACAACGAGCTCCTACAATGAGCAGTTCTTC.

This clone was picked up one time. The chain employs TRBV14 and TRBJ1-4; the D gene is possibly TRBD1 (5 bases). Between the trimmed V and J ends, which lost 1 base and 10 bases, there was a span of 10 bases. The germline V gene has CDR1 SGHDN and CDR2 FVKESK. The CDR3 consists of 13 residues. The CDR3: CASSQGQGRKLFF. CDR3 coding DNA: TGTGCCAGCAGCCAAGGTCAGGGAAGAAAACTGTTTTTT.

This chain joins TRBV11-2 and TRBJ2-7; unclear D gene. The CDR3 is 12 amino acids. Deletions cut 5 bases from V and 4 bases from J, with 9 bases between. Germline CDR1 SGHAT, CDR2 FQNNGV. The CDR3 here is CASSLGWYEQYF. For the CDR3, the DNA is TGTGCCAGCAGCCTCGGTTGGTACGAGCAGTACTTC.

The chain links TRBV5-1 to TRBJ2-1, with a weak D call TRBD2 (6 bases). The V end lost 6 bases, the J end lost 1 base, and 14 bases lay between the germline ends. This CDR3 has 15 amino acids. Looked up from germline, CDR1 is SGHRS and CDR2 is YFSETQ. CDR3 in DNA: TGCGCCAGCACCCTGGAGGGGAAGTCCTACAATGAGCAGTTCTTC. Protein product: CASTLEGKSYNEQFF.

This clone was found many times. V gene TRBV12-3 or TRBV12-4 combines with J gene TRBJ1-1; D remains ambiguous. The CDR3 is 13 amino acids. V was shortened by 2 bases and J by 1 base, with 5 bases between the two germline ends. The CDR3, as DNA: TGTGCCAGCAGTTTAACAGAGAACACTGAAGCTTTCTTT. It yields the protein CASSLTENTEAFF.

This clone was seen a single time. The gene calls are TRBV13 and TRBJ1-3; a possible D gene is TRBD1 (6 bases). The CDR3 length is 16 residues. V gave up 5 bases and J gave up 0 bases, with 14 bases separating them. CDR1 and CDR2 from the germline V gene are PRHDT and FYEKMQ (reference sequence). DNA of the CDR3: TGTGCCAGCAGCCAGGGTGGACAGACCTCTGGAAACACCATATATTTT. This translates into CASSQGGQTSGNTIYF.

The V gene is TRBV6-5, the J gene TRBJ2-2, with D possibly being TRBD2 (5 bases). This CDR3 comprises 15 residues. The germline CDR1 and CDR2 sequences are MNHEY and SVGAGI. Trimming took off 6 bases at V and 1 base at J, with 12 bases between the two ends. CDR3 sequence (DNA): TGTGCCAGCAGGGTAGGAGGAAGGAACACCGGGGAGCTGTTTTTT. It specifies CASRVGGRNTGELFF.

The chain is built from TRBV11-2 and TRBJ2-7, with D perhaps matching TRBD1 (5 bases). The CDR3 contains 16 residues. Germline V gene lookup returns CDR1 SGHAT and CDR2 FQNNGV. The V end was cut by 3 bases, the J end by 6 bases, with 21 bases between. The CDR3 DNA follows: TGTGCCAGCAGCTTTGCAGGGATGGGGAAGGTTGCCGAGCAGTACTTC. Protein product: CASSFAGMGKVAEQYF.

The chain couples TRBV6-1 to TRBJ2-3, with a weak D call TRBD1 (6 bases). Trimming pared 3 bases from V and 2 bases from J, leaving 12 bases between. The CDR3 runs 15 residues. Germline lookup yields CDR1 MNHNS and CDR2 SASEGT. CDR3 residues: CASSDRGPFTDTQYF. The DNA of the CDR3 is TGTGCCAGCAGTGACAGGGGCCCTTTCACAGATACGCAGTATTTT.

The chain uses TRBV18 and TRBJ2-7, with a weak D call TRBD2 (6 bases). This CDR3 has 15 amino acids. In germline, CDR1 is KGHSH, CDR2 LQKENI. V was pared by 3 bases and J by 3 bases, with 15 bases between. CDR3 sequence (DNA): TGTGCCAGCTCACCTTCGGGAGCCCTCCTCTACGAGCAGTACTTC. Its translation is CASSPSGALLYEQYF.

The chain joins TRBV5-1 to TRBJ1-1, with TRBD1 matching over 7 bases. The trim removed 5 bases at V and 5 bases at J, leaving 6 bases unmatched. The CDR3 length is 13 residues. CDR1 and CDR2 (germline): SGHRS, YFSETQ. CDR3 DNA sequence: TGCGCCAGCAGGGAGACAGGGAAGACTGAAGCTTTCTTT. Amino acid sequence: CASRETGKTEAFF.

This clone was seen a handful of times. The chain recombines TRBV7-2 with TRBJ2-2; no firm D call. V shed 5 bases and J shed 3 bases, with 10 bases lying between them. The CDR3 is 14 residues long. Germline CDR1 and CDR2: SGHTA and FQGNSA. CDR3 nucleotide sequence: TGTGCCAGCAGCACCCATGTAGACACCGGGGAGCTGTTTTTT. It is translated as CASSTHVDTGELFF.

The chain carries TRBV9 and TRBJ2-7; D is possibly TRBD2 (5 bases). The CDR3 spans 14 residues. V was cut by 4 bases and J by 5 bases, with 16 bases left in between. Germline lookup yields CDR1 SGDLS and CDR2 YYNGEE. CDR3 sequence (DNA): TGTGCCAGCAGCCCAGAGGGCCACGCTAACGAGCAGTACTTC. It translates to CASSPEGHANEQYF. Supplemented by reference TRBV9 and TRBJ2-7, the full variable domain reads DSGVTQTPKHLITATGQRVTLRCSPRSGDLSVYWYQQSLDQGLQFLIQYYNGEERAKGNILERFSAQQFPDLHSELNLSSLELGDSALYFCASSPEGHANEQYFGPGTRLTVT.

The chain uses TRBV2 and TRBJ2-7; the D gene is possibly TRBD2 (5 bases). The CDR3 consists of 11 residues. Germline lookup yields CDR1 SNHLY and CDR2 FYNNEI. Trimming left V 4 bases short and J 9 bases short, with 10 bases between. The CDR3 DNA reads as TGTGCCAGCAGTGCCAAGGAGGTGCAGTACTTC. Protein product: CASSAKEVQYF.

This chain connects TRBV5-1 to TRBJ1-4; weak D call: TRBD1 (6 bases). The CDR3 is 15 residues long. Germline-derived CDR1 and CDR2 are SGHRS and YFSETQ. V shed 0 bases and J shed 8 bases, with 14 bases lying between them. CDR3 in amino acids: CASSLDTNGGEKLFF. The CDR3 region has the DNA TGCGCCAGCAGCTTGGATACCAATGGGGGCGAAAAACTGTTTTTT.

The CDR3 DNA sequence: TGTGCCAGCAGTTTAGGGGGCGCCTATAATTCACCCCTCCACTTT. This codes for CASSLGGAYNSPLHF. The rearrangement links TRBV27 to TRBJ1-6, with a tentative D call TRBD1 (6 bases). The CDR3 sequence is 15 residues long. V was cut by 2 bases and J by 2 bases, with 7 bases left in between. CDR1 and CDR2 (germline): MNHEY, SMNVEV (reference sequence).

This CDR3 is CASSFGQTTDTQYF. CDR3 DNA: TGTGCCAGCAGTTTTGGACAGACCACAGATACGCAGTATTTT. This chain links TRBV27 with TRBJ2-3; D perhaps matches TRBD1 (6 bases). CDR3 length equals 14 residues. V was pared by 3 bases and J by 2 bases, with 9 bases between. Germline V gene data show CDR1 as MNHEY and CDR2 as SMNVEV (reference sequence).

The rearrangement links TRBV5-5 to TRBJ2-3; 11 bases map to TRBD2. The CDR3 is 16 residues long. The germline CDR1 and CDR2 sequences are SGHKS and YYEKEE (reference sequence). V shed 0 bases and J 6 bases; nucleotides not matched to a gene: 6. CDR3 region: CASSLAVAGGQDTQYF. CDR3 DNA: TGTGCCAGCAGCTTGGCCGTAGCGGGGGGGCAGGATACGCAGTATTTT.

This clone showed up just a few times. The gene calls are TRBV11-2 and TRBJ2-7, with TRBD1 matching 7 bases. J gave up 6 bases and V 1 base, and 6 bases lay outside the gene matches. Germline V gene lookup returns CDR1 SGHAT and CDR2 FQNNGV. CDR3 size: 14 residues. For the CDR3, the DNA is TGTGCCAGCAGCTTAGGGGGGTCAGGGGGCGAGCAGTACTTC. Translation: CASSLGGSGGEQYF.

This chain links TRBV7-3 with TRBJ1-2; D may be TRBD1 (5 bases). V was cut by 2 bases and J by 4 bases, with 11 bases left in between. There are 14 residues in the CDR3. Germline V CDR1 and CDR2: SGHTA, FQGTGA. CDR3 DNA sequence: TGTGCCAGCAGCTTAGCAGGGCAGGGCTATGGCTACACCTTC. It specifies CASSLAGQGYGYTF.

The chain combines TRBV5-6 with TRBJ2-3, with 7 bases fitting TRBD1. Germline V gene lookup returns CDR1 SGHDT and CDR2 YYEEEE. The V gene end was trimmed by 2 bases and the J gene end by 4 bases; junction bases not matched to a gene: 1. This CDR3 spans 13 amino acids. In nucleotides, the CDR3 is TGTGCCAGCAGCTTTAGGGGGCCAGATACGCAGTATTTT. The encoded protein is CASSFRGPDTQYF.